What follows are 11 T cell receptor beta chains derived from one specimen sequenced in a study of CD8 T cells in ankylosing spondylitis. One entry per CDR3 protein, called by TCRdb with MiXCR from the 5' RACE reads. The table includes roughly 40,000 distinct CDR3 sequences, 15% to 20% detected once. Material: blood. The receptors were sampled from a male donor with ankylosing spondylitis or in good health (not recorded which).

The chain recombines TRBV6-2 or TRBV6-3 with TRBJ2-4; D may be TRBD2 (6 bases). Trimming took off 5 bases at V and 6 bases at J, with 8 bases between the two ends. CDR1 and CDR2 from the germline V gene are MNHEY and SVGEGT. The CDR3 has 12 amino acids. CDR3 amino acids: CASSQEGNIQYF. The CDR3 DNA follows: TGTGCCAGCAGTCAGGAGGGAAACATTCAGTACTTC.

The chain combines TRBV4-3 with TRBJ2-1, with D possibly TRBD2 on 6 matching bases. V was shortened by 0 bases and J by 1 base, with 13 bases between the two germline ends. This CDR3 is 17 amino acids long. The V gene's germline CDR1 is LGHNA and CDR2 YSLEER. CDR3 protein: CASSQDYGGWSYNEQFF. The DNA of the CDR3 is TGCGCCAGCAGCCAAGACTATGGGGGGTGGTCCTACAATGAGCAGTTCTTC.

V usage is TRBV28 and J usage is TRBJ2-7; D is uncertain. The CDR3 totals 14 residues. Trimming took 7 bases from V and 3 from J, leaving 16 bases between them. Germline V gene lookup returns CDR1 MDHEN and CDR2 SYDVKM. The DNA for the CDR3 is TGTGCCAGCACTGGGCGTAAAGTTCTCTACGAGCAGTACGTC. Residues: CASTGRKVLYEQYV.

The V call is TRBV5-1, the J call TRBJ2-1; D unclear. The CDR3 runs to 13 residues. Germline assignment: CDR1 SGHRS and CDR2 YFSETQ. The V gene lost 0 bases and the J gene lost 5 bases, with 6 bases spanning the gap. CDR3 sequence (DNA): TGCGCCAGCAGCTTGGGGTCTAACAATGAGCAGTTCTTC. It codes for CASSLGSNNEQFF. Based on the CDR3 plus reference TRBV5-1 and TRBJ2-1, the full variable domain is KAGVTQTPRYLIKTRGQQVTLSCSPISGHRSVSWYQQTPGQGLQFLFEYFSETQRNKGNFPGRFSGRQFSNSRSEMNVSTLELGDSALYLCASSLGSNNEQFFGPGTRLTVL.

This clonotype was seen repeatedly, ten times or more. This sequence joins TRBV20-1 and TRBJ2-4, with 8 bases aligning to TRBD2. V lost 3 bases and J lost 5; bases outside the gene matches: 6. The germline CDR1 and CDR2 sequences are DFQATT and SNEGSKA (reference sequence). The CDR3 is 14 residues long. In DNA form, the CDR3 reads TGCAGTGCTAGTATTAGCGGGATCGAAAACATTCAGTACTTC. It specifies CSASISGIENIQYF.

This clonotype has a handful of counts. The chain employs TRBV7-2 and TRBJ2-7, with 12 bases identical to TRBD2. Germline values: CDR1 SGHTA, CDR2 FQGNSA. The CDR3 loop spans 14 amino acids. V was clipped by 2 bases and J by 12 bases; unmatched bases: 8. The chain's CDR3 is CASSLSWTSGATYF. The CDR3 nucleotides are TGTGCCAGCAGCTTATCTTGGACTAGCGGGGCCACGTACTTC.

This clonotype has just a few counts. The J gene is TRBJ1-6, the V gene TRBV7-9; D not resolved. Germline lookup yields CDR1 SEHNR and CDR2 FQNEAQ (reference sequence). Trimming pared 3 bases from V and 8 bases from J, leaving 5 bases between. There are 12 residues in the CDR3. CDR3 nucleotides: TGTGCCAGCAGCTTTACGGATTCACCCCTCCACTTT. This encodes CASSFTDSPLHF.

This clonotype was detected only a few times. V gene TRBV20-1 combines with J gene TRBJ1-2; 9 bases map to TRBD1. The CDR3 loop spans 13 amino acids. Germline CDR1 is DFQATT and CDR2 is SNEGSKA (reference sequence). Unmatched junction bases numbered 5, after V lost 7 bases and J lost 2 bases. CDR3 loop: CSVLTGGNYGYTF. CDR3 in DNA: TGCAGTGTCCTGACAGGGGGAAACTATGGCTACACCTTC.

The CDR3 spells CSARQGPYNEQFF. DNA for the CDR3: TGCAGTGCGAGACAGGGCCCTTACAATGAGCAGTTCTTC. This chain connects TRBV20-1 to TRBJ2-1; TRBD1 agrees at 7 bases. The V segment lost 6 bases and the J segment 4 bases; nucleotides outside the gene matches: 6. The CDR3 is made up of 13 amino acids. From germline, CDR1 is DFQATT and CDR2 SNEGSKA (reference sequence).

This clonotype was seen a handful of times. This chain uses TRBV3-1 with TRBJ2-1; tentatively, D is TRBD2 (7 bases). From germline, CDR1 is LGHDT and CDR2 YNNKEL (reference sequence). Trimming took off 0 bases at V and 2 bases at J, with 11 bases between the two ends. The CDR3 covers 16 residues. The DNA for the CDR3 is TGTGCCAGCAGCCAAGAATTGGGGGGGCCCTACAATGAGCAGTTCTTC. Its protein product is CASSQELGGPYNEQFF.

This chain links TRBV28 with TRBJ2-1; unclear D gene. This CDR3 has 12 residues. The germline CDR1 and CDR2 sequences are MDHEN and SYDVKM. The V end was cut by 2 bases, the J end by 4 bases, with 3 bases between. The CDR3, as DNA: TGTGCCAGCAGTTTAATGTACAATGAGCAGTTCTTC. This gives the protein CASSLMYNEQFF.